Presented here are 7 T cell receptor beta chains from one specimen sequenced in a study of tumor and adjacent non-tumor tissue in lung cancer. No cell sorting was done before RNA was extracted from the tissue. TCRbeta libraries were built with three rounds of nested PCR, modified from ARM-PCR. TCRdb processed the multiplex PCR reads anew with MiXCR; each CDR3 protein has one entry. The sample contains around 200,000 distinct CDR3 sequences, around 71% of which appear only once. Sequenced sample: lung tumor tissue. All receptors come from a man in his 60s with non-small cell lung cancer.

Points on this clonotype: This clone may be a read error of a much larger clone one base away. CDR3 loop: CSIPRTGGNTQYF. CDR3 bases: TGCAGCATTCCACGGACAGGAGGAAATACGCAGTATTTT. The chain recombines TRBV29-1 with TRBJ2-3; 7 bases map to TRBD1. V was clipped by 8 bases and J by 7 bases; unmatched bases: 12. The CDR3 contains 13 residues. Germline CDR1 is SQVTM and CDR2 is ANQGSEA.

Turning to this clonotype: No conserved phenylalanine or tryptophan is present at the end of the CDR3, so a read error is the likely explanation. This CDR3 is CASSPTPQGRTEAFL. The CDR3 DNA follows: TGCGCCAGCAGCCCGACCCCCCAAGGGCGCACTGAAGCTTTCCTT. The chain joins TRBV10-1 to TRBJ1-1; D call uncertain. Trimming took off 6 bases at V and 4 bases at J, with 18 bases between the two ends. The CDR3 runs 15 residues. Germline lookup yields CDR1 WNHNN and CDR2 SYGVQD (reference sequence).

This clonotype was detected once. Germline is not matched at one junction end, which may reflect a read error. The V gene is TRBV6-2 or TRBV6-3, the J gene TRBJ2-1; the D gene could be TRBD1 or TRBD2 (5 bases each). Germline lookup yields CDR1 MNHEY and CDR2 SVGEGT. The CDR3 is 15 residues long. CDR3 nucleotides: TGTGCCAGTAGACCGAGGGGTAGCTCCTACCATGAGCAGTTCTTC. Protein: CASRPRGSSYHEQFF.

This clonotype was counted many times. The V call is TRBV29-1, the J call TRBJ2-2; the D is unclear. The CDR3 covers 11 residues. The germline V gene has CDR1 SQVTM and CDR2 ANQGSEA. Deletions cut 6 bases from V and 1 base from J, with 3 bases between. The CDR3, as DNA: TGCAGCGTCGGGAACACCGGGGAGCTGTTTTTT. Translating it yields CSVGNTGELFF.

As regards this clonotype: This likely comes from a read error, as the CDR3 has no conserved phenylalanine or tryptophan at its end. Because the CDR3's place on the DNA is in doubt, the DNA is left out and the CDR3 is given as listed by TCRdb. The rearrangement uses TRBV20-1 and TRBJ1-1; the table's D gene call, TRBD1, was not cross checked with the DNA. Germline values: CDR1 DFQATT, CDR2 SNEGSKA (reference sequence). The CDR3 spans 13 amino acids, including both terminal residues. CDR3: CSARDGGDTEAIL.

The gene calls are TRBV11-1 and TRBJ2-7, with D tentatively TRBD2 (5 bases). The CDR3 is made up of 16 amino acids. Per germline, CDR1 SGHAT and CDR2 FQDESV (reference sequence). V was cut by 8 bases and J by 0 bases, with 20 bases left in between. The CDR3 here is CASFLAIRDNSYEQYF. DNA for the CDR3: TGTGCCAGCTTCTTAGCGATTCGTGATAACTCCTACGAGCAGTACTTC.

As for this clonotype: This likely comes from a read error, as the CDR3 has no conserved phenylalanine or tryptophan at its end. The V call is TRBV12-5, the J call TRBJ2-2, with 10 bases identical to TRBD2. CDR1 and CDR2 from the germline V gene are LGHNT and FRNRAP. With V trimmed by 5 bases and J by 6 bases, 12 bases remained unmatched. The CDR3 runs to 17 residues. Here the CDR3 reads CASGLPRGLAFSGELFY. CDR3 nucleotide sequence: TGTGCTAGTGGTCTCCCCCGGGGACTAGCGTTTTCCGGGGAGCTGTTTTAT.